This T cell receptor (beta chain) was sequenced for a study of patients and donors after allogeneic stem cell transplantation. V shed 6 bases and J shed 3 bases, with 13 bases lying between them. Germline V CDR1 and CDR2: SGHDT, YYEEEE. The CDR3 totals 14 residues. One entry per CDR3 protein, called by TCRdb with MiXCR from the RT-PCR reads. The data show about 960,000 distinct CDR3 sequences, about a sixth seen once. V is TRBV5-6 and J is TRBJ2-1, with D unclear. The sample was blood, either unsorted or a sorted T cell fraction (not recorded which). The sequence came from a human donor who was either an allogeneic HSCT recipient or a stem cell or donor lymphocyte infusion donor (not recorded which). It is not recorded whose cells these are; they may come from a transplant donor. CDR3 bases: TGTGCCAGCACCCCCCATGGGGTCTACAATGAGCAGTTCTTC. This translates into CASTPHGVYNEQFF.